This T cell receptor (beta chain) appears in the sequencing data of a study of T-cell reconstitution after alpha-beta-depleted transplantation in children. V shed 3 bases and J shed 2 bases, with 11 bases lying between them. The CDR3 runs to 14 residues. Germline CDR1 SQVTM, CDR2 ANQGSEA. This clonotype occurred a few times. Unique molecular identifiers were used to barcode this TCRbeta library. Via MiXCR, TCRdb re-called the PCR reads, giving one row per CDR3 protein. The sample holds around 130,000 distinct CDR3 sequences, 8% to 10% seen once. The chain couples TRBV29-1 to TRBJ2-1, with no clear D. The sample consisted of PBMCs, mostly from graft donor cells, taken 180 days after TCRalphabeta/CD19-depleted stem cell transplant. The clonotype was recovered from a girl under three years old who had a stem cell transplant for combined immunodeficiency, so the T cells may come from the graft donor. CDR3 amino acids: CSVDIAWAYNEQFF. The CDR3 coding sequence is TGCAGCGTTGATATAGCCTGGGCCTACAATGAGCAGTTCTTC.